Listed here are 27 T cell receptor beta chains from one sample, sequenced in a study of cytomegalovirus exposure and HLA in healthy donors. 60 Vbeta and 13 Jbeta primers were used in PCR. Clones were sequenced by immunoSEQ multiplex PCR, and TCRdb holds only the in-frame ones, with some missing. The sample consists of around 150,000 clones, roughly 80% of them appearing once. The sequenced sample consisted of PBMCs. The receptors derive from a male donor in good health and CMV-seropositive.

Turning to this clone: At one end the junction does not follow the germline gene, possibly because of a read error. This sample also contains other DNA sequences that code for the same CDR3. The chain carries TRBV19 and TRBJ2-7; the D gene is possibly TRBD1 (6 bases). Germline CDR1 is LNHDA and CDR2 is SQIVND (reference sequence). This CDR3 is 14 amino acids long. CDR3 protein: CASSAVGATYEQYF. Here the CDR3 DNA reads TGTGCCAGTAGTGCCGTGGGGGCTACCTACGAGCAGTACTTT.

The DNA of the CDR3 is TGTGCCTGGACGCGGGACAGCAATTCACCCCTCCACTTT. Amino acids: CAWTRDSNSPLHF. The V call is TRBV30, the J call TRBJ1-6, with 7 bases matching TRBD1. Losses at the gene ends were 4 bases for V and 7 bases for J; bases not matched to a gene: 4. Germline CDR1 and CDR2: GTSNPN and SVGIG (reference sequence). There are 13 residues in the CDR3.

The chain recombines TRBV19 with TRBJ2-1, with unresolved D. The CDR3 has 13 amino acids. CDR1 and CDR2 (germline): LNHDA, SQIVND (reference sequence). The ends were cut back, 4 bases at V and 2 bases at J, with 6 bases in the middle. This CDR3 reads CASSTPAYNEQFF. The CDR3 nucleotides read TGTGCCAGTAGTACCCCCGCCTACAATGAGCAGTTCTTC.

The rearrangement joins TRBV14 to TRBJ2-7; 14 positions agree with TRBD2. J was trimmed by 6 bases and V by 3 bases; bases with no gene match: 7. Germline assignment: CDR1 SGHDN and CDR2 FVKESK. This CDR3 spans 16 amino acids. CDR3 bases: TGTGCCAGCAGCCAGAGGGGACTAGCGGGAGTTCTCGAGCAGTACTTC. Protein: CASSQRGLAGVLEQYF.

This chain uses TRBV5-1 with TRBJ2-7, with D possibly matching TRBD1 (6 bases). CDR1 and CDR2 (germline): SGHRS, YFSETQ. Trimming took off 4 bases at V and 5 bases at J, with 13 bases between the two ends. This CDR3 has 13 amino acids. The CDR3 reads CASSVTGINEQYF. As DNA, the CDR3 is TGCGCCAGCAGCGTCACAGGGATCAACGAGCAGTACTTC. Combining the CDR3 with reference TRBV5-1 and TRBJ2-7 gives the whole variable domain KAGVTQTPRYLIKTRGQQVTLSCSPISGHRSVSWYQQTPGQGLQFLFEYFSETQRNKGNFPGRFSGRQFSNSRSEMNVSTLELGDSALYLCASSVTGINEQYFGPGTRLTVT.

The CDR3 bases are TGTGCCAGCAGTGAAGGTATGGGGGCTAGCGGAAATGAGCAGTTCTTC. Translated: CASSEGMGASGNEQFF. V usage is TRBV2 and J usage is TRBJ2-1, with D possibly being TRBD2 (7 bases). CDR3 size: 16 residues. The V gene's germline CDR1 is SNHLY and CDR2 FYNNEI. Trimming stripped 1 base from V and 7 bases from J, with 17 bases between.

The CDR3 nucleotides read TGTGCCAGCAGTGAAACGCAGGGGTTCCGTGAAGCTTTCTTT. It yields the protein CASSETQGFREAFF. The V call is TRBV6-5, the J call TRBJ1-1, with D perhaps TRBD1 (6 bases). The germline CDR1 and CDR2 sequences are MNHEY and SVGAGI. The CDR3 has 14 amino acids. V shed 5 bases and J shed 7 bases, with 17 bases lying between them.

The V gene is TRBV27, the J gene TRBJ2-1; no clear D. The CDR3 loop spans 11 amino acids. Germline V gene sequence: CDR1 MNHEY, CDR2 SMNVEV (reference sequence). V dropped 8 bases and J dropped 6 bases, with 8 bases sitting between them. CDR3 nucleotide sequence: TGTGCCAGCCATAAAGCCAATGAGCAGTTCTTC. This gives the protein CASHKANEQFF.

The chain joins TRBV27 to TRBJ2-2, with D possibly matching TRBD2 (5 bases). CDR1 is MNHEY, CDR2 SMNVEV, per germline (reference sequence). The CDR3 is 13 amino acids. The V and J ends lost 4 bases and 6 bases respectively, with 9 bases between them. The CDR3 loop reads CASSSGGAGELFF. The CDR3 DNA reads TGTGCCAGCAGTTCAGGAGGCGCCGGGGAGCTGTTTTTT.

Comment on this clone: This sample also contains other DNA sequences that code for the same CDR3. The rearrangement uses TRBV27 and TRBJ2-7, with TRBD2 matching over 7 bases. V lost 3 bases to trimming and J lost 1 base; unmatched junction nucleotides: 3. This CDR3 spans 14 amino acids. CDR1 and CDR2 (germline): MNHEY, SMNVEV (reference sequence). The CDR3 DNA is TGTGCCAGCAGTTTGGCTAGCGGATCCTACGAGCAGTACTTC. Amino acids: CASSLASGSYEQYF.

The rearrangement uses TRBV11-2 and TRBJ1-5, with D tentatively TRBD1 (5 bases). The CDR3 length is 14 residues. CDR1 and CDR2 (germline): SGHAT, FQNNGV. The V gene lost 1 base and the J gene lost 8 bases, with 12 bases spanning the gap. CDR3 amino acids: CASSLVSVGEPQHF. DNA for the CDR3: TGTGCCAGCAGCTTAGTATCGGTAGGGGAGCCCCAGCATTTT.

The genes are TRBV10-1 and TRBJ2-5; the D gene is possibly TRBD1 (6 bases). The CDR3 contains 13 residues. Germline CDR1 reads WNHNN; CDR2 reads SYGVQD (reference sequence). V lost 3 bases and J lost 3, with 8 bases in between. The CDR3 here is CASSDHREETQYF. DNA for the CDR3: TGCGCCAGCAGTGACCACAGGGAAGAGACCCAGTACTTC.

The J gene is TRBJ1-1, the V gene TRBV9; tentative D call: TRBD1 (6 bases). Germline CDR1 reads SGDLS; CDR2 reads YYNGEE. V was pared by 2 bases and J by 3 bases, with 14 bases between. CDR3 length equals 15 residues. The CDR3 sequence is CASSVGASADTEAFF. CDR3 sequence (DNA): TGTGCCAGCAGCGTGGGGGCCAGTGCGGACACTGAAGCTTTCTTT. Supplemented by reference TRBV9 and TRBJ1-1, the full variable domain reads DSGVTQTPKHLITATGQRVTLRCSPRSGDLSVYWYQQSLDQGLQFLIQYYNGEERAKGNILERFSAQQFPDLHSELNLSSLELGDSALYFCASSVGASADTEAFFGQGTRLTVV.

V is TRBV4-3 and J is TRBJ1-1, with D maybe TRBD1 (5 bases). The CDR3 loop spans 15 amino acids. The V end was cut by 0 bases, the J end by 0 bases, with 8 bases between. Germline V CDR1 and CDR2: LGHNA, YSLEER. CDR3 region: CASSQDRGLNTEAFF. CDR3 in DNA: TGCGCCAGCAGCCAAGATAGGGGCTTGAACACTGAAGCTTTCTTT.

The CDR3 DNA reads TGTGCCAGCAGTTTGGGACAGGGGTCTCAGCCCCAGCATTTT. It translates to CASSLGQGSQPQHF. The chain uses TRBV28 and TRBJ1-5; 10 bases are a match to TRBD1. J lost 6 bases, V lost 3 bases, and 2 bases had no gene match. Germline-derived CDR1 and CDR2 are MDHEN and SYDVKM. The CDR3 totals 14 residues.

The chain couples TRBV6-5 to TRBJ2-4; D is uncertain. Germline V CDR1 and CDR2: MNHEY, SVGAGI. Trimming removed 5 bases at V and 6 bases at J, with 17 bases between. This CDR3 contains 15 residues. CDR3 nucleotide sequence: TGTGCCAGCAGTCACAAACAGAGTCTCGGAAACATTCAGTACTTC. It codes for CASSHKQSLGNIQYF.

V is TRBV6-1 and J is TRBJ2-5, with 7 bases fitting TRBD2. Unmatched junction bases numbered 0, after V lost 4 bases and J lost 4 bases. Germline V gene sequence: CDR1 MNHNS, CDR2 SASEGT. This CDR3 region has 12 residues. The CDR3 DNA follows: TGTGCCAGCAGTGGACTAGCAGAGACCCAGTACTTC. It codes for CASSGLAETQYF.

The rearrangement links TRBV21-1 to TRBJ1-1; TRBD1 is taken as the D call from the table, unchecked against the DNA. TRBV21-1 is deemed a pseudogene. This CDR3 has 16 amino acids. The chain's CDR3 is CASSADYRGLNTEAFF. The CDR3 coding sequence is TGTGCCAGCAGCGCCGACTACAGGGGACTGAACACTGAAGCTTTCTTT.

V is TRBV5-6 and J is TRBJ2-6; D remains unclear. Germline CDR1 reads SGHDT; CDR2 reads YYEEEE. The CDR3 has 16 amino acids. V was clipped by 4 bases and J by 4 bases, with 15 bases between them. The CDR3 sequence is CASSVADSPGANVLTF. In DNA, the CDR3 is TGTGCCAGCAGCGTAGCAGATTCTCCGGGGGCCAACGTCCTGACTTTC.

Only one count was recorded for this clone. J is TRBJ2-4 and V is TRBV9; D perhaps matches TRBD2 (6 bases). The ends were cut back, 0 bases at V and 8 bases at J, with 15 bases in the middle. The germline CDR1 and CDR2 sequences are SGDLS and YYNGEE. The CDR3 has 15 residues. The CDR3 region has the DNA TGTGCCAGCAGCGTAGAGGGACTCTCCGAGGACATTCAGTACTTC. It encodes CASSVEGLSEDIQYF.

The genes are TRBV10-3 and TRBJ1-1; D gene ambiguous. Per germline, CDR1 ENHRY and CDR2 SYGVKD. The CDR3 is made up of 15 amino acids. V was clipped by 0 bases and J by 1 base, with 9 bases between them. The CDR3 region has the DNA TGTGCCATCAGTGAGTCTTCAGGCGCGAACACTGAAGCTTTCTTT. Translated, it gives CAISESSGANTEAFF.

This CDR3 is CASSRTTSGANVLTF. CDR3 coding DNA: TGTGCCAGTAGTCGCACCACATCTGGGGCCAACGTCCTGACTTTC. The J gene is TRBJ2-6, the V gene TRBV19; no reliable D call. This CDR3 has 15 residues. CDR1 LNHDA and CDR2 SQIVND come from the germline V gene (reference sequence). The ends were cut back, 5 bases at V and 1 base at J, with 9 bases in the middle.

The chain joins TRBV4-1 to TRBJ1-2; no reliable D call. CDR3 length: 16 amino acids. Germline CDR1 is MGHRA and CDR2 is YSYEKL. V shed 0 bases and J shed 2 bases, with 13 bases lying between them. Written as DNA, the CDR3 is TGCGCCAGCAGCCAAGAAGTACAGACCCAAAACTATGGCTACACCTTC. Protein product: CASSQEVQTQNYGYTF.

The chain links TRBV7-9 to TRBJ2-7; D is unresolved. Deletions cut 5 bases from V and 0 bases from J, with 20 bases between. In germline, CDR1 is SEHNR, CDR2 FQNEAQ (reference sequence). The CDR3 loop spans 17 amino acids. CDR3: CASSPHRLLESSYEQYF. DNA of the CDR3: TGTGCCAGCAGCCCTCATCGACTCCTAGAGAGCTCCTACGAGCAGTACTTC.

This rearrangement joins TRBV7-2 to TRBJ1-5; no clear D gene. The CDR3 extends over 12 amino acids. Looked up from germline, CDR1 is SGHTA and CDR2 is FQGNSA. V lost 2 bases and J lost 9, with 8 bases in between. The CDR3 DNA is TGTGCCAGCAGCTTAAGAACGGGGCCCCAGCATTTT. Encoded protein: CASSLRTGPQHF. Based on the CDR3 plus reference TRBV7-2 and TRBJ1-5, the full variable domain is GAGVSQSPSNKVTEKGKDVELRCDPISGHTALYWYRQSLGQGLEFLIYFQGNSAPDKSGLPSDRFSAERTGGSVSTLTIQRTQQEDSAVYLCASSLRTGPQHFGDGTRLSIL.

The gene calls are TRBV28 and TRBJ1-3; weak D call: TRBD1 (5 bases). Trimming took off 10 bases at V and 0 bases at J, with 13 bases between the two ends. The CDR3 totals 14 residues. Germline CDR1 reads MDHEN; CDR2 reads SYDVKM. The DNA for the CDR3 is TGTGCCACCCTGGGGCAGCCCTCTGGAAACACCATATATTTT. Protein product: CATLGQPSGNTIYF. Variable domain in full (rest from reference TRBV28 and TRBJ1-3): DVKVTQSSRYLVKRTGEKVFLECVQDMDHENMFWYRQDPGLGLRLIYFSYDVKMKEKGDIPEGYSVSREKKERFSLILESASTNQTSMYLCATLGQPSGNTIYFGEGSWLTVV.

V gene TRBV25-1 combines with J gene TRBJ2-5; possible D gene TRBD1, 5 bases. V was clipped by 2 bases and J by 5 bases, with 18 bases between them. CDR1 MGHDK and CDR2 SYGVNS come from the germline V gene. This CDR3 contains 16 residues. The CDR3 sequence is CASSEGARALLETQYF. In DNA form, the CDR3 reads TGTGCCAGCAGTGAAGGGGCGAGAGCGTTATTGGAGACCCAGTACTTC.